This T cell receptor (beta chain) emerged from a study of siplizumab effects on memory and regulatory T cells (dated by TCRdb to about 2019). About the study as a whole: The effect of the anti-CD2 antibody siplizumab on alloreactive T-cell subsets was examined in allogeneic mixed lymphocyte reactions constructed from human PBMCs.

Trimming takes 5 bases from V and 2 bases from J, and the germline ends sit 10 bases apart. CDR1 and CDR2, per the germline V gene, are MNHNS and SASEGT. The CDR3, cysteine through phenylalanine, is 14 amino acids long. Just CDR3 DNA is preserved here, 42 bases in frame from base 1. In regard to this clone: Its antigen remains undetermined. No much larger clonotype is one base removed from it; base qualities were not supplied.

What the work shows at the level of the full study, not this receptor alone: Among mappable alloreactive CD4+ clones, the Treg-derived fraction averaged approximately 63% with siplizumab versus 25% to 30% in control reactions. Unstimulated naive T cells appeared to be more diverse than memory T cells, and naive cells seemed to make a substantial contribution to the alloresponse. A naive or memory phenotype could not be assigned to roughly 75-96% of proliferating CD4+ or CD8+ clones. Siplizumab significantly reduced the cumulative frequency of alloreactive sequences traceable to unstimulated CD4+ memory T cells. Sequences below about 10^-5 frequency were poorly captured, so only a minor fraction of alloreactive clones could be mapped to unstimulated subsets. The suppressive function of proliferating Tregs from siplizumab cultures was not functionally confirmed.

Sorted unstimulated T cells, along with proliferating T cells recovered from mixed lymphocyte reactions, underwent TCRbeta CDR3 sequencing. Fresh whole blood from over eight HLA-typed healthy donors served as the source for isolating PBMCs. Unstimulated CD4+ non-regulatory T cells were FACS-sorted to map the origin of alloreactive clones. Libraries were built with the immunoSEQ multiplex PCR assay. Approximately 10^5 TCR templates per sample were assayed by the deep sequencing platform. Genomic DNA extracted from sorted T cells was used for TCRbeta CDR3 sequencing. Processing in the source paper ran as follows. The R programming language was used for clonal analysis of TCRbeta CDR3 data. Alloreactive CD4+ and CD8+ clones were identified by comparing unstimulated samples to CFSE-low samples taken after the reaction. Regulatory or non-regulatory origin was assigned to alloreactive CD4+ clones by matching of sequences to sorted unstimulated Treg and non-Treg repertoires. TCRdb re-hosts the immuneACCESS table, in-frame sequences only. Its copies lack some clones; in the studies checked, an unresolved V gene accounts for under half of them, and the cause for the rest is not known. V, J and clone size are those of that table, while D and trimming were read from the DNA. This sample gives more than 90,000 clones in total; just under 95% of them show up just once. The ten largest clonotypes hold about 1.5% of the sample.

This sequence uses TRBV6-1 and TRBJ1-5, with no D gene named confidently. The sample comprised non-Treg CD4+ T cells sorted from blood. The cell subset or site label here, explained by the study, means: FACS-sorted unstimulated CD4+ non-regulatory T cells. The source is a human donor in good health. At the DNA level, the sequence is TGTGCCAGCAGTATGAGGGAAGGCAATCAGCCCCAGCATTTT. It specifies CASSMREGNQPQHF.